This TCR beta chain was documented in a study of blood T cells in healthy people across ages. A second PCR, run for about 6 to 11 cycles, used a sample-barcoded 5' primer plus a J-beta primer mix. One entry per CDR3 protein results from TCRdb running MiXCR on the 5' RACE reads. The table includes approximately 880,000 distinct CDR3 sequences, about 48% detected once. This CDR3 is 16 amino acids long. V lost 5 bases, J lost 4 bases, and 18 bases lay in between. In germline, CDR1 is MNHEY, CDR2 SMNVEV (reference sequence). A single count supports this clonotype. The chain employs TRBV27 and TRBJ1-5; D uncertain. Sample: blood. The clonotype originates from a man aged 25-45 years in good health. CDR3 in amino acids: CASSDTLAPLNQPQHF. The CDR3 DNA reads as TGTGCCAGCAGTGATACCCTGGCTCCCTTAAATCAGCCCCAGCATTTT.